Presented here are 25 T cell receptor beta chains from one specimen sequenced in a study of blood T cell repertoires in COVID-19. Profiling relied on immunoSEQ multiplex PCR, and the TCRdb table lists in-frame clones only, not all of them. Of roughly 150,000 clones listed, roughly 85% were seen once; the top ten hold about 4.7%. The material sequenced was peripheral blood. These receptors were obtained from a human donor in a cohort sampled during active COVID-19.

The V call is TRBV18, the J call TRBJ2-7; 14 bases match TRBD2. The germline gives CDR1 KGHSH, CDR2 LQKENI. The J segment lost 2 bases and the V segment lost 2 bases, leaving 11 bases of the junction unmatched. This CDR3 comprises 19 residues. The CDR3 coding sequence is TGTGCCAGCTCACCATTAGGGACTAGCGGGAGTACTACCGCCTACGAGCAGTACTTC. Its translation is CASSPLGTSGSTTAYEQYF.

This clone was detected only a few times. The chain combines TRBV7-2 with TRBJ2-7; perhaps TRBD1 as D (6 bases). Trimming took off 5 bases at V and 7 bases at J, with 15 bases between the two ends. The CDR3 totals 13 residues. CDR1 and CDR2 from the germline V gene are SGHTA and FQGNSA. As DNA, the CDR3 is TGTGCCAGCAGCCTAAACAGGGCTCGGGAGCAGTACTTC. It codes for CASSLNRAREQYF.

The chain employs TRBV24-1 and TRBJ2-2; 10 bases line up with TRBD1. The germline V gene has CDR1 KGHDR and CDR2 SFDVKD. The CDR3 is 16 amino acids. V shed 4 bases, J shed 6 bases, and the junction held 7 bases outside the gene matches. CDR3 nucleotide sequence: TGTGCCACCAGTGACTCCGGGACAGGGGTCCCCGGGGAGCTGTTTTTT. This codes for CATSDSGTGVPGELFF.

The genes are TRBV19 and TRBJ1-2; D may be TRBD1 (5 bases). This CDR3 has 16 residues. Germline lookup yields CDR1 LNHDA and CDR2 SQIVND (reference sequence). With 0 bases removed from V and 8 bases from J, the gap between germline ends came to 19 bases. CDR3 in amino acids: CASSIEERTLMPGYTF. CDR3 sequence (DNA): TGTGCCAGTAGTATAGAGGAACGGACACTAATGCCGGGCTACACCTTC.

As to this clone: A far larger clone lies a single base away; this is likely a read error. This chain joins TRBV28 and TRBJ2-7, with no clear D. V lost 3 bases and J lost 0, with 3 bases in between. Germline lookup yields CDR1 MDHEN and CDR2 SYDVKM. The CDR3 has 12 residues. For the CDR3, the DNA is TGTGCCAGCAGTTTCAGCTCCTACGAGCAGTACTTC. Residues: CASSFSSYEQYF.

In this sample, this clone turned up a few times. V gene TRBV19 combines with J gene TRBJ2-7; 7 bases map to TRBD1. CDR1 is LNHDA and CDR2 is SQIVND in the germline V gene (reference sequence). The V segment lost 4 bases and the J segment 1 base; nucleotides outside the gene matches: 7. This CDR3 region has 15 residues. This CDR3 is CASSSKTGWSYEQYF. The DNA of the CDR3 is TGTGCCAGTAGTAGCAAGACAGGGTGGTCCTACGAGCAGTACTTC.

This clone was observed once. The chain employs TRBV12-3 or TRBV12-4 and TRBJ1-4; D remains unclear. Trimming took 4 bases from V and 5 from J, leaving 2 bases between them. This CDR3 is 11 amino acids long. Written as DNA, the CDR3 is TGTGCCAGCAGTTCAAATGAAAAACTGTTTTTT. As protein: CASSSNEKLFF.

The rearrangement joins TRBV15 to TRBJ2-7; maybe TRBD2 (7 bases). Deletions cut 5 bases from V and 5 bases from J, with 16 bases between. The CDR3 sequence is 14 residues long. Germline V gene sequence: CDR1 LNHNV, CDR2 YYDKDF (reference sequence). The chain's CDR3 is CATSDLGGGNEQYF. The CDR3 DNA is TGTGCCACCAGCGATCTAGGGGGAGGGAACGAGCAGTACTTC.

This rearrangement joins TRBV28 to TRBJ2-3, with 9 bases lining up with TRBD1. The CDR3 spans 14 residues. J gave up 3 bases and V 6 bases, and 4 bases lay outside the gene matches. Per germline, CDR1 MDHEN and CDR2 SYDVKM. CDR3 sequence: CASSRDRVTDTQYF. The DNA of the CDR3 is TGTGCCAGCAGCCGGGACAGGGTGACAGATACGCAGTATTTT.

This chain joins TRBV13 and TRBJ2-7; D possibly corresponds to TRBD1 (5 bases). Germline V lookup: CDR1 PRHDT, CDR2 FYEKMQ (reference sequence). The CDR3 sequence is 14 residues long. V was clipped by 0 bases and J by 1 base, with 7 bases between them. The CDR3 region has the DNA TGTGCCAGCAGCTTAGGGGGGCAGTCCTACGAGCAGTACTTC. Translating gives CASSLGGQSYEQYF.

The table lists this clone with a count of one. The CDR3 here is CASSTSSGGNNEQFF. In nucleotides, the CDR3 is TGTGCCAGCAGCACCTCTAGCGGGGGAAACAATGAGCAGTTCTTC. This chain links TRBV13 with TRBJ2-1, with 10 bases identical to TRBD2. Trimming took 5 bases from V and 5 from J; bases not matched to a gene: 6. Germline CDR1 is PRHDT and CDR2 is FYEKMQ (reference sequence). The CDR3 runs 15 residues.

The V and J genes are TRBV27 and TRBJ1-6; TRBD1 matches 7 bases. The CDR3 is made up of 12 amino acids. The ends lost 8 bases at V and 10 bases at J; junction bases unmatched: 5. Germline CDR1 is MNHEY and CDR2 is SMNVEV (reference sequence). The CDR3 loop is CASGTVLSPLHF. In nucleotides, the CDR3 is TGTGCCAGCGGGACAGTGTTATCACCCCTCCACTTT.

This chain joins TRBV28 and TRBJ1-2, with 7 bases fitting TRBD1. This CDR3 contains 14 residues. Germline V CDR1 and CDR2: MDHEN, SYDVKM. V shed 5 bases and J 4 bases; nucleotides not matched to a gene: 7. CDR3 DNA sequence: TGTGCCAGCAGTCCCCGGACAGGTCCCTATGGCTACACCTTC. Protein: CASSPRTGPYGYTF.

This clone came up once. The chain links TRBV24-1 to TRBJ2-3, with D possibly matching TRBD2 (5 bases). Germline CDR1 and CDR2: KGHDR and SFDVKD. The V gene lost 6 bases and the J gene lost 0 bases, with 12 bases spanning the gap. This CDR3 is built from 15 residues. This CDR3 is CATSPNGESTDTQYF. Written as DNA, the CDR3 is TGTGCCACCAGTCCGAATGGGGAGAGCACAGATACGCAGTATTTT.

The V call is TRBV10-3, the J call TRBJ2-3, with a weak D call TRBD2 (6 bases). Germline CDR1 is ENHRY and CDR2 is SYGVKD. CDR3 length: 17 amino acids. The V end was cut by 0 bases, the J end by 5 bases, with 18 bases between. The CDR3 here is CAISESLAHWSGDTQYF. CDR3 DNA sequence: TGTGCCATCAGTGAGTCGCTAGCGCACTGGTCGGGAGATACGCAGTATTTT.

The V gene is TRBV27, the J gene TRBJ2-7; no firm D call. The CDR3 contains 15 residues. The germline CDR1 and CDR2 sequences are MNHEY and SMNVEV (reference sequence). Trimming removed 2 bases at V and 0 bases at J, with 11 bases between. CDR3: CASSLPRIPSYEQYF. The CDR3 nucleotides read TGTGCCAGCAGTTTACCCAGAATACCCTCCTACGAGCAGTACTTC.

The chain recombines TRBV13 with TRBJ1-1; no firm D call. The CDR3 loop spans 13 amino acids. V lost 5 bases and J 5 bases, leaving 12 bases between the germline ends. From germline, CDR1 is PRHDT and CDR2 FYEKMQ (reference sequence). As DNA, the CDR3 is TGTGCCAGCAGCCAAGCCGGGGTTACTGAAGCTTTCTTT. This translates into CASSQAGVTEAFF.

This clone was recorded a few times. CDR3 sequence (DNA): TGTGCCAGCAGTGAAGCGCGGAAGGGCTACACCTTC. Its protein product is CASSEARKGYTF. The chain uses TRBV2 and TRBJ1-2; no reliable D call. V lost 0 bases and J lost 8, with 7 bases in between. Germline CDR1 and CDR2: SNHLY and FYNNEI. The CDR3 extends over 12 amino acids. Looking up the rest from reference TRBV2 and TRBJ1-2 gives the full variable domain: EPEVTQTPSHQVTQMGQEVILRCVPISNHLYFYWYRQILGQKVEFLVSFYNNEISEKSEIFDDQFSVERPDGSNFTLKIRSTKLEDSAMYFCASSEARKGYTFGSGTRLTVV.

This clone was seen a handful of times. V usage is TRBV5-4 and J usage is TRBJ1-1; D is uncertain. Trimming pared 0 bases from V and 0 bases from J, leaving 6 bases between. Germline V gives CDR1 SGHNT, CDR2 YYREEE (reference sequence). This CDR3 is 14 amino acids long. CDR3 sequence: CASSLVEVNTEAFF. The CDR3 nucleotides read TGTGCCAGCAGCTTGGTTGAGGTGAACACTGAAGCTTTCTTT.

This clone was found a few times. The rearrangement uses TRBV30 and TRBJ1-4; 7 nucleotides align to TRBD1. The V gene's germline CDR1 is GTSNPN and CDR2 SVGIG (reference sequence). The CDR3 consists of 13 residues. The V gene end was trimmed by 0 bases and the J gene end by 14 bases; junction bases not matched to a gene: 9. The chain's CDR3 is CAWSVIRDSGLFF. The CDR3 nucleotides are TGTGCCTGGAGTGTTATTCGGGACAGTGGCCTGTTTTTT.

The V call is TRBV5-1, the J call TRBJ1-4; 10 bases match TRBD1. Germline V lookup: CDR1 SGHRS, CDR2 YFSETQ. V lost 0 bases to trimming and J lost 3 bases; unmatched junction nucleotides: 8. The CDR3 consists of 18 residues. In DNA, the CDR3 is TGCGCCAGCAGCTTGGCCGACAGGGGGCCGGGGGCTAATGAAAAACTGTTTTTT. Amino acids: CASSLADRGPGANEKLFF.

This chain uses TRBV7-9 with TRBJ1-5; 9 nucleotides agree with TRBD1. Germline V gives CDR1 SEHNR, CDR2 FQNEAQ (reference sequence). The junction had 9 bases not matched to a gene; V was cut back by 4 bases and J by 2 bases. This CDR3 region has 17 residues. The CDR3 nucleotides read TGTGCCAGCAGCTCAAGCGCGGGACAGGGTGGCAATCAGCCCCAGCATTTT. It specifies CASSSSAGQGGNQPQHF.

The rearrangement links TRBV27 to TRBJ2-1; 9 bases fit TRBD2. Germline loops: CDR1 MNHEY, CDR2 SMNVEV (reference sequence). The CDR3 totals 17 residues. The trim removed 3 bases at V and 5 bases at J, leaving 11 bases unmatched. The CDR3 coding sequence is TGTGCCAGCAGTTTGGATACTAGCGGGTGGATTGACAATGAGCAGTTCTTC. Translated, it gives CASSLDTSGWIDNEQFF.

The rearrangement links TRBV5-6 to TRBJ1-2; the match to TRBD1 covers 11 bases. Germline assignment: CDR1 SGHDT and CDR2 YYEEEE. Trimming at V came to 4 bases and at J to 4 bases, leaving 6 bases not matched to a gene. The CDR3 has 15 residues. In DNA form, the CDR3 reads TGTGCCAGCAGCGTGGACAGGGGGCGCAGCTATGGCTACACCTTC. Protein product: CASSVDRGRSYGYTF.

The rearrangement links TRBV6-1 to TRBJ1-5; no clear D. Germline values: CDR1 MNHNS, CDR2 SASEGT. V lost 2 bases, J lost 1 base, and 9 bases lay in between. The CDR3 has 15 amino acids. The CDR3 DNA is TGTGCCAGCAGTGAACCGGGATTGAGCAATCAGCCCCAGCATTTT. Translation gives CASSEPGLSNQPQHF.